The TCR beta chain under discussion was sequenced for a study of blood T cells in healthy people across ages. Combining a sample-barcoded 5' primer with a J-beta primer mix, a second PCR ran for roughly 6 to 12 cycles. TCRdb passed the 5' RACE reads through MiXCR, listing each CDR3 protein once. There are roughly 800,000 distinct CDR3 sequences in the sample; roughly 26% occur only once, and around 3% lies in the top ten. This clonotype appeared a few times. Germline V lookup: CDR1 SGHDT, CDR2 YYEEEE. The CDR3 extends over 15 amino acids. Trimming at V came to 4 bases and at J to 5 bases, leaving 12 bases not matched to a gene. These data were likewise used in another study, on T cells of mothers and their children.

The rearrangement joins TRBV5-6 to TRBJ2-7, with 7 bases that match TRBD1. This TCR derives from a boy aged 5-17 years in good health. The specimen sequenced was blood. The CDR3 bases are TGTGCCAGCAGCCAGACACAGGGGATCCTCCACGAGCAGTACTTC. This sequence encodes CASSQTQGILHEQYF.